The present T cell receptor (beta chain) was sequenced within a study of PD-1 blockade in classical Hodgkin lymphoma. The study's findings and limits: The drivers behind the repertoire differences, possibly disease activity or prior therapy, remain undefined. Newly diagnosed patients had diversity similar to the baseline diversity of complete responders. In CD4+ cells, TCR diversity went up significantly by C4D1, but in CD8+ cells it did not. Before treatment, TCR diversity in newly diagnosed patients was reportedly lower than in healthy donors.

For this clone: The target antigen is unknown.

The CDR3 has 12 amino acids. The germline V gene has CDR1 SGDLS and CDR2 YYNGEE. V gave up 0 bases and J gave up 5 bases, with 6 bases separating them. Sequencing was performed with immunoSEQ multiplex PCR; in TCRdb, only in-frame clones are kept and a portion is missing. The sample holds around 43,000 clones; over 75% are singletons and the top ten take roughly 12%. Exposure to brentuximab vedotin varied, and each patient had relapsed following autologous stem cell transplantation. The source is a human donor with classical Hodgkin lymphoma. The chain has TRBV9 and TRBJ2-7; no clear D. Sample: peripheral blood mononuclear cells (PBMCs), taken at baseline. The CDR3 nucleotides read TGTGCCAGCAGCGTAGGTGGCCACGAGCAGTACTTC. Amino acid sequence: CASSVGGHEQYF.